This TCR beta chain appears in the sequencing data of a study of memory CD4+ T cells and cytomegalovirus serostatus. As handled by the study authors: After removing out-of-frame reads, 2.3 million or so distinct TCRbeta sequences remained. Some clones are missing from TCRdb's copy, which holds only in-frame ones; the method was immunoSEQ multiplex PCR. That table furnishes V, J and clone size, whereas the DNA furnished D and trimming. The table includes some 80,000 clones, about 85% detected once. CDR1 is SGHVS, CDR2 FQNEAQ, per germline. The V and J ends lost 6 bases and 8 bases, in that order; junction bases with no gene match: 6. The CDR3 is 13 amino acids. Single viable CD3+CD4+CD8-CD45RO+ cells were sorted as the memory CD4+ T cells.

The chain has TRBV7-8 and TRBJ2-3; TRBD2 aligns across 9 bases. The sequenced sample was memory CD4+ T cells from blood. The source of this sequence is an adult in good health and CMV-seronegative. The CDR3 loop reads CASSRGGAGTQYF. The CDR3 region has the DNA TGTGCCAGCAGTCGCGGGGGGGCGGGTACGCAGTATTTT.